This T cell receptor beta chain was obtained from a study of T cell repertoires in cytomegalovirus infection. This clonotype was recorded a few times. TCRdb re-derived calls from the reads in MiXCR, one entry per CDR3 protein. Of about 360,000 distinct CDR3 sequences listed, about a sixth were seen once; the top ten hold 8.7%. CDR1 is MNHEY, CDR2 SVGAGI, per germline. V lost 2 bases and J 10 bases, leaving 12 bases between the germline ends. This CDR3 is 13 amino acids long. The sample comprised PBMCs. The TCR sequence derives from a human donor in good health (CMV status not recorded). Some clones in this sample may be carry-over from other donors' samples. The J gene is TRBJ2-1, the V gene TRBV6-5, with D possibly matching TRBD2 (6 bases). The CDR3 DNA reads as TGTGCCAGCAGTTACGCAAAGGGAGGCGAGCAGTTCTTC. This translates into CASSYAKGGEQFF.